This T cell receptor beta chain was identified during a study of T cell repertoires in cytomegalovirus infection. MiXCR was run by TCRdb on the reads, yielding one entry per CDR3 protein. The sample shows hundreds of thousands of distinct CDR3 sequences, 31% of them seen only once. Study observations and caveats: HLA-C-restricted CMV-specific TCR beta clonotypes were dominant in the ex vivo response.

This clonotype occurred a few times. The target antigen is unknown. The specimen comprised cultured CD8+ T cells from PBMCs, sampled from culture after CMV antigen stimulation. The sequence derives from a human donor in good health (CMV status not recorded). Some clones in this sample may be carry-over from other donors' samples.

CDR3 sequence reads: CASSISRGLDTEAFF. CDR3 in DNA: TGTGCCAGCAGTATTTCCAGGGGGCTTGACACTGAAGCTTTCTTT. J is TRBJ1-1 and V is TRBV7-9; 8 bases line up with TRBD1. Trimming took 6 bases from V and 3 from J; bases not matched to a gene: 9. This CDR3 is 15 amino acids long. Per germline, CDR1 SEHNR and CDR2 FQNEAQ (reference sequence).